Each of the 25 T cell receptor beta chains below was sequenced from the same sample in a study of blood T cell repertoires in COVID-19. TCRdb's copy holds only in-frame clones and misses some; the assay was immunoSEQ multiplex PCR. The table shows 650,000 to 800,000 clones, with about 87% occurring only once. Material: peripheral blood. These receptors were collected from a woman aged 18-29 years with acute or convalescent COVID-19.

V and J are TRBV5-6 and TRBJ1-5; no clear D gene. Trimming removed 0 bases at V and 3 bases at J, with 10 bases between. The CDR3 is 15 amino acids. Germline CDR1 and CDR2: SGHDT and YYEEEE. CDR3 residues: CASSLAAGTNQPQHF. Here the CDR3 DNA reads TGTGCCAGCAGCTTGGCGGCAGGAACCAATCAGCCCCAGCATTTT.

This chain connects TRBV7-2 to TRBJ2-3; D uncertain. CDR1 and CDR2 from the germline V gene are SGHTA and FQGNSA. Trimming cost V 1 base and J 2 bases, with 10 bases left between them. The CDR3 is 15 amino acids. In DNA form, the CDR3 reads TGTGCCAGCAGCTTAGGAATTGGAGACACAGATACGCAGTATTTT. This translates into CASSLGIGDTDTQYF.

The chain employs TRBV7-2 and TRBJ2-7, with D possibly matching TRBD1 (6 bases). V was pared by 5 bases and J by 3 bases, with 14 bases between. This CDR3 is built from 14 residues. From germline, CDR1 is SGHTA and CDR2 FQGNSA. CDR3 region: CASSAEQGYYEQYF. As DNA, the CDR3 is TGTGCCAGCAGCGCGGAACAGGGTTACTACGAGCAGTACTTC.

This clone was picked up one time. V usage is TRBV18 and J usage is TRBJ1-3; possibly TRBD1 for D (6 bases). The CDR3 runs to 16 residues. With 3 bases removed from V and 2 bases from J, the gap between germline ends came to 14 bases. Looked up from germline, CDR1 is KGHSH and CDR2 is LQKENI. This CDR3 is CASSPTGNPAGNTIYF. The CDR3 bases are TGTGCCAGCTCACCCACAGGGAACCCAGCTGGAAACACCATATATTTT. Based on the CDR3 plus reference TRBV18 and TRBJ1-3, the full variable domain is NAGVMQNPRHLVRRRGQEARLRCSPMKGHSHVYWYRQLPEEGLKFMVYLQKENIIDESGMPKERFSAEFPKEGPSILRIQQVVRGDSAAYFCASSPTGNPAGNTIYFGEGSWLTVV.

The rearrangement uses TRBV5-6 and TRBJ1-3, with D hard to call. Germline CDR1 and CDR2: SGHDT and YYEEEE. Trimming removed 2 bases from V and 4 bases from J, with 10 bases in between. CDR3 length equals 14 residues. The CDR3 protein is CASSFGETGNTIYF. CDR3 nucleotide sequence: TGTGCCAGCAGCTTTGGGGAGACGGGAAACACCATATATTTT.

The chain employs TRBV7-9 and TRBJ2-3; TRBD2 is a possible D gene (7 bases). V shed 5 bases and J shed 3 bases, with 21 bases lying between them. This CDR3 has 17 amino acids. Germline CDR1 is SEHNR and CDR2 is FQNEAQ (reference sequence). The CDR3 is CASSRPRGAGGTDTQYF. DNA of the CDR3: TGTGCCAGCAGCCGTCCCCGGGGGGCTGGAGGGACAGATACGCAGTATTTT.

The V and J genes are TRBV5-4 and TRBJ1-3; D is unresolved. The CDR3 runs to 16 residues. CDR1 SGHNT and CDR2 YYREEE come from the germline V gene (reference sequence). Deletions cut 0 bases from V and 3 bases from J, with 13 bases between. CDR3 sequence reads: CASSLASPRGGNTIYF. CDR3 coding DNA: TGTGCCAGCAGCTTGGCTTCCCCTCGGGGTGGAAACACCATATATTTT.

The genes are TRBV6-2 or TRBV6-3 and TRBJ2-3; 8 nucleotides line up with TRBD1. V was pared by 6 bases and J by 3 bases, with 14 bases of the junction left unmatched. Looked up from germline, CDR1 is MNHEY and CDR2 is SVGEGT. The CDR3 spans 17 residues. The CDR3 sequence: CASRPSRTGMGTDTQYF. CDR3 DNA sequence: TGTGCCAGCAGACCTTCCCGGACAGGGATGGGTACAGATACGCAGTATTTT.

The chain carries TRBV7-9 and TRBJ1-2; TRBD1 might be the D (6 bases). Germline lookup yields CDR1 SEHNR and CDR2 FQNEAQ (reference sequence). The germline V and J ends were trimmed by 5 bases and 4 bases, with 14 bases remaining between them. The CDR3 length is 14 residues. The CDR3 nucleotides read TGTGCCAGCAGCACCGACAGGTTCGGCTATGGCTACACCTTC. Amino acid sequence: CASSTDRFGYGYTF. Using reference TRBV7-9 and TRBJ1-2 for the parts outside the CDR3, the full variable domain is DTGVSQNPRHKITKRGQNVTFRCDPISEHNRLYWYRQTLGQGPEFLTYFQNEAQLEKSRLLSDRFSAERPKGSFSTLEIQRTEQGDSAMYLCASSTDRFGYGYTFGSGTRLTVV.

The chain carries TRBV6-5 and TRBJ1-1; D might be TRBD1 (6 bases). The germline V gene has CDR1 MNHEY and CDR2 SVGAGI. CDR3 length: 15 amino acids. V shed 6 bases and J shed 5 bases, with 19 bases lying between them. The CDR3 loop reads CASRDVRGRQTEAFF. The CDR3 DNA sequence: TGTGCCAGCAGAGATGTCAGGGGAAGACAAACTGAAGCTTTCTTT.

The chain couples TRBV14 to TRBJ1-1; D is ambiguous. Germline lookup yields CDR1 SGHDN and CDR2 FVKESK. This CDR3 region has 13 residues. With 4 bases removed from V and 1 base from J, the gap between germline ends came to 7 bases. The CDR3 coding sequence is TGTGCCAGCAGCCCCCTAGGGAACACTGAAGCTTTCTTT. It yields the protein CASSPLGNTEAFF. The whole variable domain, filled in from reference TRBV14 and TRBJ1-1, reads EAGVTQFPSHSVIEKGQTVTLRCDPISGHDNLYWYRRVMGKEIKFLLHFVKESKQDESGMPNNRFLAERTGGTYSTLKVQPAELEDSGVYFCASSPLGNTEAFFGQGTRLTVV.

The V call is TRBV7-8, the J call TRBJ1-4; D is uncertain. Trimming left V 3 bases short and J 2 bases short, with 4 bases between. This CDR3 is 13 amino acids long. CDR1 SGHVS and CDR2 FQNEAQ come from the germline V gene. Written as DNA, the CDR3 is TGTGCCAGCAGCTTTGGCACTAATGAAAAACTGTTTTTT. This sequence encodes CASSFGTNEKLFF.

The rearrangement uses TRBV6-5 and TRBJ1-4; possible D gene TRBD1, 6 bases. The ends were cut back, 6 bases at V and 8 bases at J, with 16 bases in the middle. CDR1 is MNHEY, CDR2 SVGAGI, per germline. The CDR3 sequence is 14 residues long. This chain's CDR3 is CASSRTGFGEKLFF. In DNA form, the CDR3 reads TGTGCCAGCAGCCGCACAGGGTTTGGGGAAAAACTGTTTTTT.

This chain links TRBV5-6 with TRBJ1-1; D unclear. The CDR3 spans 16 residues. Germline-derived CDR1 and CDR2 are SGHDT and YYEEEE. V lost 1 base to trimming and J lost 3 bases, with 16 bases between them. CDR3 sequence (DNA): TGTGCCAGCAGCTTGAGTACAGTCATGTGGTACACTGAAGCTTTCTTT. It codes for CASSLSTVMWYTEAFF.

The chain uses TRBV2 and TRBJ2-7, with TRBD1 matching over 7 bases. Germline V gives CDR1 SNHLY, CDR2 FYNNEI. The CDR3 is made up of 14 amino acids. Unmatched junction bases numbered 8, after V lost 5 bases and J lost 4 bases. The CDR3 DNA follows: TGTGCCAGCAGTACCGACAGGGCTGCTTACGAGCAGTACTTC. The encoded protein is CASSTDRAAYEQYF.

The chain carries TRBV14 and TRBJ2-7, with a tentative D call TRBD1 (6 bases). The CDR3 sequence is 15 residues long. Germline assignment: CDR1 SGHDN and CDR2 FVKESK. Trimming took 2 bases from V and 3 from J, leaving 14 bases between them. This CDR3 is CASSQYTGPLYEQYF. In nucleotides, the CDR3 is TGTGCCAGCAGCCAATATACAGGGCCACTCTACGAGCAGTACTTC.

This clone was picked up a small number of times. The chain recombines TRBV11-2 with TRBJ1-2; TRBD1 aligns across 8 bases. Germline V gives CDR1 SGHAT, CDR2 FQNNGV. V lost 5 bases and J lost 5; bases outside the gene matches: 7. This CDR3 is built from 14 residues. The CDR3 coding sequence is TGTGCCAGCAGCGAGACAGGGGCTGGGTATGGCTACACCTTC. Translated: CASSETGAGYGYTF.

This rearrangement joins TRBV3-1 (or the pseudogene TRBV3-2) to TRBJ1-2; 8 bases line up with TRBD1. The V gene end was trimmed by 2 bases and the J gene end by 8 bases; junction bases not matched to a gene: 16. The CDR3 totals 17 residues. Germline V gene sequence: CDR1 LGHDT, CDR2 YNNKEL (reference sequence). The CDR3 bases are TGTGCCAGCAGCCAACTCTTATCCCAGGGGGCGATACGGGGCTACACCTTC. This translates into CASSQLLSQGAIRGYTF.

In DNA form, the CDR3 reads TGTGCCAGCAGTACGACAGTTAACACCGGGGAGCTGTTTTTT. This codes for CASSTTVNTGELFF. The chain carries TRBV6-2 or TRBV6-3 and TRBJ2-2; weak D call: TRBD1 (5 bases). V was shortened by 5 bases and J by 2 bases, with 9 bases between the two germline ends. The CDR3 has 14 residues. Germline lookup yields CDR1 MNHEY and CDR2 SVGEGT.

J is TRBJ2-7 and V is TRBV18; D unresolved. Trimming left V 3 bases short and J 0 bases short, with 12 bases between. The V gene's germline CDR1 is KGHSH and CDR2 LQKENI. CDR3 length: 15 residues. In DNA, the CDR3 is TGTGCCAGCTCACCGGGCATACTGGGCTCCTACGAGCAGTACTTC. As protein: CASSPGILGSYEQYF.

The V gene is TRBV4-1, the J gene TRBJ2-1; 9 nucleotides match TRBD2. In germline, CDR1 is MGHRA, CDR2 YSYEKL. Trimming removed 4 bases from V and 3 bases from J; junction bases left unmatched: 7. This CDR3 is 16 amino acids long. CDR3 residues: CASSLSGGRSYNEQFF. DNA of the CDR3: TGCGCCAGCAGCCTTAGCGGGGGCCGGAGCTACAATGAGCAGTTCTTC.

The chain joins TRBV14 to TRBJ1-5, with D uncertain. Trimming pared 0 bases from V and 5 bases from J, leaving 5 bases between. From germline, CDR1 is SGHDN and CDR2 FVKESK. The CDR3 loop spans 13 amino acids. This CDR3 reads CASSQELYQPQHF. The CDR3 region has the DNA TGTGCCAGCAGCCAAGAATTATATCAGCCCCAGCATTTT.

The chain carries TRBV30 and TRBJ2-1; the match to TRBD1 covers 10 bases. CDR1 is GTSNPN and CDR2 is SVGIG in the germline V gene (reference sequence). V lost 0 bases and J lost 7; bases outside the gene matches: 3. The CDR3 is 14 residues long. The CDR3 DNA sequence: TGTGCCTGGAGTGTAAGGACAGGGGGGAATGAGCAGTTCTTC. The encoded protein is CAWSVRTGGNEQFF.

This rearrangement joins TRBV7-9 to TRBJ2-2, with D tentatively TRBD2 (7 bases). V lost 5 bases to trimming and J lost 6 bases, with 19 bases between them. CDR1 is SEHNR and CDR2 is FQNEAQ in the germline V gene (reference sequence). The CDR3 consists of 16 residues. In DNA, the CDR3 is TGTGCCAGCAGCCCCAACAGGGAGGGGAAGGCCGGGGAGCTGTTTTTT. Encoded protein: CASSPNREGKAGELFF. Combining the CDR3 with reference TRBV7-9 and TRBJ2-2 gives the whole variable domain DTGVSQNPRHKITKRGQNVTFRCDPISEHNRLYWYRQTLGQGPEFLTYFQNEAQLEKSRLLSDRFSAERPKGSFSTLEIQRTEQGDSAMYLCASSPNREGKAGELFFGEGSRLTVL.

This clone was found once. J is TRBJ2-7 and V is TRBV19, with 9 bases fitting TRBD1. The CDR3 is made up of 13 amino acids. The germline V gene encodes CDR1 LNHDA and CDR2 SQIVND (reference sequence). The V gene end was trimmed by 6 bases and the J gene end by 3 bases; junction bases not matched to a gene: 3. CDR3 residues: CASSDRGDYEQYF. Written as DNA, the CDR3 is TGTGCCAGTAGCGACAGGGGGGACTACGAGCAGTACTTC. Filled out from reference TRBV19 and TRBJ2-7, the complete variable domain reads DGGITQSPKYLFRKEGQNVTLSCEQNLNHDAMYWYRQDPGQGLRLIYYSQIVNDFQKGDIAEGYSVSREKKESFPLTVTSAQKNPTAFYLCASSDRGDYEQYFGPGTRLTVT.